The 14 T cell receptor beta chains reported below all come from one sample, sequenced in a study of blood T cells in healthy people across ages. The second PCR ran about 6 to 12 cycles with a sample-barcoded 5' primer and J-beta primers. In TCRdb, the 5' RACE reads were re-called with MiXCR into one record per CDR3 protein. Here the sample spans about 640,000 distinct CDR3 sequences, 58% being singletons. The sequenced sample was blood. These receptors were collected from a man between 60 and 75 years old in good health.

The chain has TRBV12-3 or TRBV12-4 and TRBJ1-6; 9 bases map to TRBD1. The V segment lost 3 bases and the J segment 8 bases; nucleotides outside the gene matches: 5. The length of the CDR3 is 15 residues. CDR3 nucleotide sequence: TGTGCCAGCAGTTTTGCGGGACAGGGATATTCACCCCTCCACTTT. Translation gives CASSFAGQGYSPLHF.

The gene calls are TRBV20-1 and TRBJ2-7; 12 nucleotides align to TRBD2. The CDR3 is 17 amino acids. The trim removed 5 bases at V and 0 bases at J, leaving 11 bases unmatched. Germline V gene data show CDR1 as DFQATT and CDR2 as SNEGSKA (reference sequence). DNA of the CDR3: TGCAGTGCTTCAACTAGCGGGGGGTACTTTAACTCCTACGAGCAGTACTTC. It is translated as CSASTSGGYFNSYEQYF.

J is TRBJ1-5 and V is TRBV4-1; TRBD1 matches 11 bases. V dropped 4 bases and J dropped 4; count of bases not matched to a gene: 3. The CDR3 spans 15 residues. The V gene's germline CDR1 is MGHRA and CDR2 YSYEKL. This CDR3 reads CASSPGQGANQPQHF. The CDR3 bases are TGCGCCAGCAGCCCTGGACAGGGGGCAAATCAGCCCCAGCATTTT.

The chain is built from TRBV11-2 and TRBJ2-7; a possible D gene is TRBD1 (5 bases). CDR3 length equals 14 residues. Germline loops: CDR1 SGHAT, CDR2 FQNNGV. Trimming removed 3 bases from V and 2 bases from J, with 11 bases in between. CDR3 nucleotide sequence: TGTGCCAGCAGCTTTAGCCAGGGAACCTACGAGCAGTACTTC. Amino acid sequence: CASSFSQGTYEQYF.

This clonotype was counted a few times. In nucleotides, the CDR3 is TGTGCCAGCAGAGGGGTTGGGAATGAAAAACTGTTTTTT. Protein sequence: CASRGVGNEKLFF. This sequence joins TRBV27 and TRBJ1-4, with D tentatively TRBD1 (5 bases). With 6 bases removed from V and 5 bases from J, the gap between germline ends came to 10 bases. The CDR3 has 13 amino acids. Germline V gene sequence: CDR1 MNHEY, CDR2 SMNVEV (reference sequence).

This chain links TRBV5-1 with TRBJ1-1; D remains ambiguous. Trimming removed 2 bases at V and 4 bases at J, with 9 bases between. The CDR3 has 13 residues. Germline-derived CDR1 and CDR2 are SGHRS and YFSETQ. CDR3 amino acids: CASSFPDGTEAFF. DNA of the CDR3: TGCGCCAGCAGCTTCCCCGATGGCACTGAAGCTTTCTTT.

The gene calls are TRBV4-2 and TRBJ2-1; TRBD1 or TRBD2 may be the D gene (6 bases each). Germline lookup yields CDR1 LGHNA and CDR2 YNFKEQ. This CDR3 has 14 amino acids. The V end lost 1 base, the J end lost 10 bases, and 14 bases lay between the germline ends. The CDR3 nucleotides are TGTGCCAGCAGCCAAGTCGGGGGCCAAGCAGAGCAGTTCTTC. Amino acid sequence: CASSQVGGQAEQFF.

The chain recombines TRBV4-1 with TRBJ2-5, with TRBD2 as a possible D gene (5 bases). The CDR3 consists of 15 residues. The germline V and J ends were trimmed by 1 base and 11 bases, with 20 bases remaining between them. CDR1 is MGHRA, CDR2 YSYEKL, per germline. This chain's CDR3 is CASSQVLSSGREQYF. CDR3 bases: TGCGCCAGCAGCCAAGTTCTAAGTTCGGGTAGGGAGCAGTACTTC.

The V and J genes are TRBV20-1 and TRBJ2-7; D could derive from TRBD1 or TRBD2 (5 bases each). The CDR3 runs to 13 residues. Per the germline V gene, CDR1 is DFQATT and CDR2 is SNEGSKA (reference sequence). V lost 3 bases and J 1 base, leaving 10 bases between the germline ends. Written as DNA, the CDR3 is TGCAGTGCTAGCCGGGACGCTTCCTACGAGCAGTACTTC. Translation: CSASRDASYEQYF.

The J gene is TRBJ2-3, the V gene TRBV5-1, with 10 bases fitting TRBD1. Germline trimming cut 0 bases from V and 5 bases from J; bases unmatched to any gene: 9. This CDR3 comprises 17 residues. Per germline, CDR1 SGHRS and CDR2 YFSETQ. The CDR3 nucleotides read TGCGCCAGCAGCTTGGTGGTGGGACAGGGGACCCGAGATACGCAGTATTTT. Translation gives CASSLVVGQGTRDTQYF.

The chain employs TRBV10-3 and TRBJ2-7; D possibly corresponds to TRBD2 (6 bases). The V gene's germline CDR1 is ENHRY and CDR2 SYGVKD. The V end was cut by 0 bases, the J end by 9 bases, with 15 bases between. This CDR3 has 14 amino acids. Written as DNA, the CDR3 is TGTGCCATCAGTGAGTCCCCAGGCCAGGGAGGGCAGTACTTC. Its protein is CAISESPGQGGQYF.

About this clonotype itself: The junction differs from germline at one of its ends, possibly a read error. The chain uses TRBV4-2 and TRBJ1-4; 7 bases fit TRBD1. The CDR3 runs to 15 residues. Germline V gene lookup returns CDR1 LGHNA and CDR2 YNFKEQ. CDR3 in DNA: TGTGCCAGCAGCCTTACCGGGACAGATAATGGAAAACTGTTTTTT. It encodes CASSLTGTDNGKLFF.

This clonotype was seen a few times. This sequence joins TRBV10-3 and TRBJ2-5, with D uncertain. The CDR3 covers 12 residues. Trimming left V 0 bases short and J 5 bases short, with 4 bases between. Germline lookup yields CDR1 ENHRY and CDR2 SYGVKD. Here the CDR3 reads CAISESFETQYF. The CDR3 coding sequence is TGTGCCATCAGTGAGTCGTTTGAGACCCAGTACTTC.

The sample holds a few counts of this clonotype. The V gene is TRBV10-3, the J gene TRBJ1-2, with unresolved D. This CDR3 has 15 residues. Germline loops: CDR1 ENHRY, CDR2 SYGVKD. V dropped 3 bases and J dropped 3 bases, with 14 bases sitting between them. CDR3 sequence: CAISDPGKGDYGYTF. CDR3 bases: TGTGCCATCAGTGATCCGGGGAAGGGAGACTATGGCTACACCTTC.